Presented here are 8 T cell receptor beta chains from one specimen sequenced in a study of T cell repertoires in aging, cancer and after chemotherapy. TCR beta rearrangements were amplified from peripheral blood genomic DNA. Rearranged V-D-J TRB sequences were amplified with a mixed TRB-A/B primer pool. MiXCR was run by TCRdb on the multiplex PCR reads, yielding one entry per CDR3 protein. The data contain 13,000 or so distinct CDR3 sequences, roughly 26% of them singletons. The sample taken for sequencing was blood. The source of these receptors is a human donor in good health.

V is TRBV6-2 or TRBV6-3 and J is TRBJ1-1, with D hard to call. The CDR3 covers 15 residues. Trimming removed 10 bases from V and 1 base from J, with 19 bases in between. The V gene's germline CDR1 is MNHEY and CDR2 SVGEGT. The CDR3 DNA reads as TGTGCCACTGGGCCTCGCGAGGGAGGGAACACTGAAGCTTTCTTT. Residues: CATGPREGGNTEAFF.

By its share, this clonotype is medium-sized (0.01 to 0.1%). The chain couples TRBV7-6 to TRBJ1-1, with 7 bases aligning to TRBD1. This CDR3 has 13 amino acids. Germline assignment: CDR1 SGHVS and CDR2 FNYEAQ. J lost 1 base, V lost 6 bases, and 2 bases had no gene match. CDR3 protein: CASRRQGNTEAFF. CDR3 in DNA: TGTGCCAGCAGACGACAGGGGAACACTGAAGCTTTCTTT.

This clonotype is categorized as medium-sized (0.01 to 0.1%). This rearrangement joins TRBV6-5 to TRBJ2-7, with a possible D match to TRBD2 (6 bases). CDR3 size: 15 residues. V lost 0 bases and J 1 base, leaving 10 bases between the germline ends. The germline V gene encodes CDR1 MNHEY and CDR2 SVGAGI. The CDR3 loop reads CASSYSRGVSYEQYV. The CDR3 DNA follows: TGTGCCAGCAGTTACTCTCGCGGGGTTTCCTACGAGCAGTACGTC.

V and J are TRBV20-1 and TRBJ2-5; 9 bases agree with TRBD2. The CDR3 has 13 amino acids. V gave up 6 bases and J gave up 7 bases; unmatched junction bases: 9. In germline, CDR1 is DFQATT, CDR2 SNEGSKA (reference sequence). CDR3 sequence reads: CSAPAAGGGTQYF. CDR3 in DNA: TGCAGTGCCCCCGCGGCGGGGGGGGGGACCCAGTACTTC.

This clonotype was seen more than once but under ten times. This chain joins TRBV7-9 and TRBJ1-6; D uncertain. CDR1 is SEHNR and CDR2 is FQNEAQ in the germline V gene (reference sequence). V was trimmed by 5 bases and J by 5 bases, leaving 13 bases between them. The CDR3 has 15 residues. This CDR3 reads CASSRVPGDNSPLHF. CDR3 bases: TGTGCCAGCAGCCGGGTGCCTGGGGATAATTCACCCCTCCACTTT.

V usage is TRBV18 and J usage is TRBJ2-1; D ambiguous. CDR1 KGHSH and CDR2 LQKENI come from the germline V gene. Deletions cut 0 bases from V and 0 bases from J, with 3 bases between. CDR3 length: 14 amino acids. CDR3 loop: CASSPPSSYNEQFF. CDR3 DNA: TGTGCCAGCTCACCACCTAGCTCCTACAATGAGCAGTTCTTC.

Sample share makes this clonotype medium-sized. V is TRBV20-1 and J is TRBJ1-6; no clear D. This CDR3 spans 15 amino acids. V lost 0 bases and J 1 base, leaving 7 bases between the germline ends. CDR1 is DFQATT and CDR2 is SNEGSKA in the germline V gene (reference sequence). Here the CDR3 reads CSAREHGSYNSPLHF. The CDR3 DNA follows: TGCAGTGCTAGAGAGCACGGATCCTATAATTCACCCCTCCACTTT.

The table lists this clonotype with a few counts. This chain links TRBV20-1 with TRBJ2-5; possible D gene TRBD1, 5 bases. Germline CDR1 reads DFQATT; CDR2 reads SNEGSKA (reference sequence). Trimming shortened V by 6 bases and J by 1 base, and 15 bases separated the two germline ends. This CDR3 contains 14 residues. In DNA form, the CDR3 reads TGCAGTGCAGTACCGGACATCTCCCAAGAGACCCAGTACTTC. This translates into CSAVPDISQETQYF.